Presented here are 21 T cell receptor beta chains from one specimen sequenced in a study of identifying expanded T cells in peripheral blood. Measured with immunoSEQ multiplex PCR; TCRdb has only the in-frame clones, and not every one. This sample has about 94,000 clones, with approximately 88% found just once. The sample was blood. These receptors all stem from a person between 18 and 75 years old in good health.

This sequence joins TRBV4-2 and TRBJ2-3, with D possibly matching TRBD2 (6 bases). Trimming stripped 1 base from V and 3 bases from J, with 11 bases between. The germline gives CDR1 LGHNA, CDR2 YNFKEQ. The CDR3 totals 15 residues. The CDR3, as DNA: TGTGCCAGCAGCCAAGCGGGAGTAGGGACAGATACGCAGTATTTT. Its translation is CASSQAGVGTDTQYF.

The chain carries TRBV9 and TRBJ2-3; 7 bases are a match to TRBD2. Per germline, CDR1 SGDLS and CDR2 YYNGEE. Unmatched junction bases numbered 7, after V lost 0 bases and J lost 0 bases. This CDR3 contains 17 residues. The CDR3 DNA reads as TGTGCCAGCAGCGTAGCCCACCTAGCGGCTAGCACAGATACGCAGTATTTT. Its protein product is CASSVAHLAASTDTQYF.

V usage is TRBV4-3 and J usage is TRBJ2-1; 8 nucleotides agree with TRBD2. This CDR3 comprises 15 residues. Trimming at V came to 5 bases and at J to 3 bases, leaving 6 bases not matched to a gene. Looked up from germline, CDR1 is LGHNA and CDR2 is YSLEER. DNA of the CDR3: TGCGCCAGCAGCGCGACTAGCGTAGACTACAATGAGCAGTTCTTC. It encodes CASSATSVDYNEQFF.

The CDR3 region has the DNA TGCAGCGCCGCGGACGGGGCCGGGACTGAAGCTTTCTTT. Protein: CSAADGAGTEAFF. This chain uses TRBV29-1 with TRBJ1-1, with a weak D call TRBD1 (5 bases). Trimming cost V 7 bases and J 5 bases, with 17 bases left between them. The CDR3 totals 13 residues. CDR1 is SQVTM, CDR2 ANQGSEA, per germline.

J is TRBJ1-4 and V is TRBV30; D is perhaps TRBD1 (5 bases). The V gene lost 4 bases and the J gene lost 5 bases, with 8 bases spanning the gap. CDR3 size: 12 residues. Germline CDR1 GTSNPN, CDR2 SVGIG (reference sequence). In DNA form, the CDR3 reads TGTGCCTGGACAGGACAAAATGAAAAACTGTTTTTT. It encodes CAWTGQNEKLFF.

This chain connects TRBV5-5 to TRBJ2-1; 14 bases fit TRBD2. CDR1 is SGHKS, CDR2 YYEKEE, per germline (reference sequence). Trimming cost V 1 base and J 8 bases; bases outside gene matches: 14. This CDR3 spans 19 amino acids. CDR3 sequence (DNA): TGTGCCAGCAGCTTGCGCGTACGAACCGGGACTAGCGGGGGAGATGAGCAGTTCTTC. Its translation: CASSLRVRTGTSGGDEQFF.

The chain couples TRBV19 to TRBJ1-5; tentative D call: TRBD1 (5 bases). Germline V gene lookup returns CDR1 LNHDA and CDR2 SQIVND (reference sequence). This CDR3 contains 16 residues. V lost 5 bases to trimming and J lost 3 bases, with 17 bases between them. Here the CDR3 DNA reads TGTGCCAGTAGTCTACCGACAGCCGGCTTCAATCAGCCCCAGCATTTT. It is translated as CASSLPTAGFNQPQHF.

This sequence joins TRBV10-3 and TRBJ2-6; 7 bases line up with TRBD1. The CDR3 covers 16 residues. Trimming removed 5 bases from V and 3 bases from J; junction bases left unmatched: 7. Germline CDR1 is ENHRY and CDR2 is SYGVKD. The CDR3 region is CAISLNRGGGANVLTF. For the CDR3, the DNA is TGTGCCATCAGTTTAAACAGGGGCGGTGGGGCCAACGTCCTGACTTTC.

The J gene is TRBJ1-3, the V gene TRBV5-6; tentatively, D is TRBD1 (5 bases). The CDR3 runs 16 residues. V was shortened by 4 bases and J by 4 bases, with 18 bases between the two germline ends. In germline, CDR1 is SGHDT, CDR2 YYEEEE. CDR3 residues: CASSPQTAVSGNTIYF. Written as DNA, the CDR3 is TGTGCCAGCAGCCCGCAGACAGCCGTCTCGGGAAACACCATATATTTT.

The gene calls are TRBV4-1 and TRBJ2-7, with 14 bases that match TRBD2. V lost 5 bases and J lost 4; bases outside the gene matches: 4. The CDR3 contains 15 residues. Germline loops: CDR1 MGHRA, CDR2 YSYEKL. The CDR3 DNA sequence: TGCGCCAGCAGCTTGACTAGCGGGAGGGAGTACGAGCAGTACTTC. Residues: CASSLTSGREYEQYF.

The chain links TRBV9 to TRBJ2-2; TRBD1 is a possible D gene (6 bases). CDR3 length: 16 residues. Trimming took off 0 bases at V and 0 bases at J, with 9 bases between the two ends. Germline CDR1 is SGDLS and CDR2 is YYNGEE. The CDR3 reads CASSVGTEANTGELFF. For the CDR3, the DNA is TGTGCCAGCAGCGTAGGGACAGAGGCGAACACCGGGGAGCTGTTTTTT.

V and J are TRBV9 and TRBJ2-1; 8 bases line up with TRBD1. CDR3 length: 16 residues. Germline V gives CDR1 SGDLS, CDR2 YYNGEE. V gave up 2 bases and J gave up 9 bases; unmatched junction bases: 13. CDR3 in DNA: TGTGCCAGCAGCGTGGGAAGGACAGGGTGGAGCGGTGAGCAGTTCTTC. Amino acid sequence: CASSVGRTGWSGEQFF.

This clone turned up a few times. This chain joins TRBV30 and TRBJ1-5; a possible D gene is TRBD1 (6 bases). CDR3 length: 12 residues. Trimming removed 2 bases at V and 6 bases at J, with 8 bases between. Germline-derived CDR1 and CDR2 are GTSNPN and SVGIG (reference sequence). CDR3 sequence reads: CAWSLQGQPQHF. CDR3 sequence (DNA): TGTGCCTGGAGTTTACAGGGTCAGCCCCAGCATTTT.

The chain uses TRBV4-1 and TRBJ2-5; the match to TRBD1 covers 7 bases. The CDR3 is 16 amino acids. V dropped 1 base and J dropped 1; count of bases not matched to a gene: 6. Germline-derived CDR1 and CDR2 are MGHRA and YSYEKL. Written as DNA, the CDR3 is TGCGCCAGCAGCCAAGTACCGGGACAGAGCCAAGAGACCCAGTACTTC. Residues: CASSQVPGQSQETQYF.

The J gene is TRBJ1-6, the V gene TRBV6-5; D is perhaps TRBD1 (6 bases). Germline CDR1 is MNHEY and CDR2 is SVGAGI. The CDR3 runs to 12 residues. Trimming stripped 6 bases from V and 7 bases from J, with 7 bases between. The DNA of the CDR3 is TGTGCCAGCAGAACAGGGAATTCACCCCTCCACTTT. Its protein product is CASRTGNSPLHF.

This rearrangement joins TRBV18 to TRBJ1-1; no definite D call. V dropped 1 base and J dropped 7 bases, with 10 bases sitting between them. Germline V gives CDR1 KGHSH, CDR2 LQKENI. The length of the CDR3 is 13 residues. CDR3 residues: CASSPLERNEAFF. CDR3 nucleotide sequence: TGTGCCAGCTCACCACTGGAACGGAATGAAGCTTTCTTT.

The chain carries TRBV7-3 and TRBJ1-2; TRBD1 agrees at 7 bases. CDR3 length: 13 residues. V lost 4 bases and J lost 5; bases outside the gene matches: 4. Germline V gene data show CDR1 as SGHTA and CDR2 as FQGTGA. The CDR3 sequence: CASSSGGMYGYTF. DNA of the CDR3: TGTGCCAGCAGCTCAGGGGGGATGTATGGCTACACCTTC. Complete variable domain (other parts from reference TRBV7-3 and TRBJ1-2): GAGVSQTPSNKVTEKGKYVELRCDPISGHTALYWYRQSLGQGPEFLIYFQGTGAADDSGLPNDRFFAVRPEGSVSTLKIQRTERGDSAVYLCASSSGGMYGYTFGSGTRLTVV.

V gene TRBV27 combines with J gene TRBJ2-7; 11 nucleotides agree with TRBD2. With V trimmed by 5 bases and J by 0 bases, 3 bases remained unmatched. This CDR3 comprises 15 residues. Germline CDR1 reads MNHEY; CDR2 reads SMNVEV (reference sequence). This CDR3 reads CASSLTSGSSYEQYF. As DNA, the CDR3 is TGTGCCAGCAGTCTAACTAGCGGGAGCTCCTACGAGCAGTACTTC.

This clone was seen a single time. The chain uses TRBV9 and TRBJ2-3; 8 nucleotides agree with TRBD2. V shed 4 bases and J 0 bases; nucleotides not matched to a gene: 7. Germline V gives CDR1 SGDLS, CDR2 YYNGEE. The CDR3 totals 16 residues. As DNA, the CDR3 is TGTGCCAGCAGCCCGACGGGGGGGGCAAGCACAGATACGCAGTATTTT. It codes for CASSPTGGASTDTQYF. The full variable domain, rest sourced from reference TRBV9 and TRBJ2-3, is DSGVTQTPKHLITATGQRVTLRCSPRSGDLSVYWYQQSLDQGLQFLIQYYNGEERAKGNILERFSAQQFPDLHSELNLSSLELGDSALYFCASSPTGGASTDTQYFGPGTRLTVL.

The V call is TRBV30, the J call TRBJ1-2; D may be TRBD1 (5 bases). Germline lookup yields CDR1 GTSNPN and CDR2 SVGIG (reference sequence). The CDR3 sequence is 14 residues long. The V gene lost 0 bases and the J gene lost 4 bases, with 12 bases spanning the gap. The CDR3 nucleotides read TGTGCCTGGAGTGTACGGTTTGGGGGCTATGGCTACACCTTC. Translated, it gives CAWSVRFGGYGYTF.

The chain combines TRBV27 with TRBJ2-1; TRBD2 might be the D (5 bases). In germline, CDR1 is MNHEY, CDR2 SMNVEV (reference sequence). The CDR3 covers 15 residues. The V gene lost 5 bases and the J gene lost 5 bases, with 16 bases spanning the gap. CDR3 loop: CASSPYSGSDNEQFF. The CDR3 DNA reads as TGTGCCAGCAGTCCATATTCGGGGAGCGACAATGAGCAGTTCTTC.